A selection of T cell receptor beta chains follows, all from one sample in a study of blood T cell repertoires in COVID-19. TCRdb keeps only in-frame clones here, not all; method: immunoSEQ multiplex PCR. Among over 150,000 clones listed, 80% to 90% were seen once. Sequenced sample: PBMCs or T cells enriched from blood (not recorded which). These receptor sequences come from a woman between 18 and 29 years old who had recovered from COVID-19. Both conserved end residues are part of each CDR3. Fields, in order: clone size, J gene, D gene, V gene, CDR3 length, CDR3 DNA, CDR3 protein. The D gene is left open where the match is weak. Clone size is stated in some rows and not others, as once, few, many or a class when expanded.

clone size: NA; J gene: TRBJ2-1; D gene: TRBD2; V gene: TRBV6-5; CDR3 length: 14; CDR3 DNA: TGTGCCAGCACTACGACTAGCGGCTACAATGAGCAGTTCTTC; CDR3 protein: CASTTTSGYNEQFF
clone size: NA; J gene: TRBJ1-2; D gene: TRBD1; V gene: TRBV30; CDR3 length: 14; CDR3 DNA: TGTGCCTGGAGTCTTGAATCCAGGGGGGATGGCTACACCTTC; CDR3 protein: CAWSLESRGDGYTF
clone size: NA; J gene: TRBJ2-3; D gene: TRBD2; V gene: TRBV7-2; CDR3 length: 17; CDR3 DNA: TGTGCCAGCAGCTTAGCCCGTACTAGCGGGGGGGCAGATACGCAGTATTTT; CDR3 protein: CASSLARTSGGADTQYF
clone size: NA; J gene: TRBJ2-1; D gene: TRBD1; V gene: TRBV2; CDR3 length: 15; CDR3 DNA: TGTGCCAGCAGTGAGCTAGGACAGGGGGCAAATGAGCAGTTCTTC; CDR3 protein: CASSELGQGANEQFF
clone size: NA; J gene: TRBJ1-3; D gene: TRBD1; V gene: TRBV7-9; CDR3 length: 15; CDR3 DNA: TGTGCCAGCAGCCCAGGACAGGTCTCTGGAAACACCATATATTTT; CDR3 protein: CASSPGQVSGNTIYF
clone size: NA; J gene: TRBJ2-1; D gene: NA; V gene: TRBV5-4; CDR3 length: 15; CDR3 DNA: TGTGCCAGCAGCTCGTTCGTAGAAGGAGGCGCCCAAGAGTTCTTC; CDR3 protein: CASSSFVEGGAQEFF
clone size: few; J gene: TRBJ1-6; D gene: NA; V gene: TRBV15; CDR3 length: 15; CDR3 DNA: TGTGCCACCAGCAGAGCCCGGGGGGATAATTCACCCCTCCACTTT; CDR3 protein: CATSRARGDNSPLHF
clone size: NA; J gene: TRBJ1-2; D gene: TRBD1; V gene: TRBV2; CDR3 length: 12; CDR3 DNA: TGTGCCAGCAGGATAGGGGGCATTGGCTACACCTTC; CDR3 protein: CASRIGGIGYTF
clone size: few; J gene: TRBJ2-7; D gene: TRBD1; V gene: TRBV4-2; CDR3 length: 15; CDR3 DNA: TGTGCCAGCAGCCCCGAACAGGGGTCGGCCTACGAGCAGTACTTC; CDR3 protein: CASSPEQGSAYEQYF
clone size: NA; J gene: TRBJ1-3; D gene: NA; V gene: TRBV25-1; CDR3 length: 15; CDR3 DNA: TGTGCCAGCAGTGAAGGAGGGGTCTCTGGAAACACCATATATTTT; CDR3 protein: CASSEGGVSGNTIYF
clone size: NA; J gene: TRBJ1-1; D gene: NA; V gene: TRBV27; CDR3 length: 13; CDR3 DNA: TGTGCCAGCAGTTTCGCAGGCCACACTGAAGCTTTCTTT; CDR3 protein: CASSFAGHTEAFF
clone size: NA; J gene: TRBJ2-1; D gene: NA; V gene: TRBV2; CDR3 length: 15; CDR3 DNA: TGTGCCAGCAGATTAACCCGGGACTCCGTGTACAATCTGTTCTTC; CDR3 protein: CASRLTRDSVYNLFF
clone size: NA; J gene: TRBJ1-1; D gene: TRBD1; V gene: TRBV18; CDR3 length: 15; CDR3 DNA: TGTGCCAGCTCACCTCCTACAGGGGGAGGTCAGGGAGCTTTCTTT; CDR3 protein: CASSPPTGGGQGAFF
clone size: NA; J gene: TRBJ1-1; D gene: TRBD1; V gene: TRBV23-1; CDR3 length: 19; CDR3 DNA: TGCGCCAGCAGTCAACTCAGACTACATTCGGACAGGCTGAACACTGAAGCTTTCTTT; CDR3 protein: CASSQLRLHSDRLNTEAFF
clone size: NA; J gene: TRBJ1-1; D gene: TRBD1; V gene: TRBV4-3; CDR3 length: 18; CDR3 DNA: TGCGCCAGCAGCCCAGCAATGGGGACAGGTCGAATGAACACTGAAGCTTTCTTT; CDR3 protein: CASSPAMGTGRMNTEAFF
clone size: NA; J gene: TRBJ1-1; D gene: NA; V gene: TRBV7-9; CDR3 length: 16; CDR3 DNA: TGTGCCAGCAGCTCTGCGACATCTCCCGGGGGCACTGAAGCTTTCTTT; CDR3 protein: CASSSATSPGGTEAFF
clone size: NA; J gene: TRBJ2-5; D gene: NA; V gene: TRBV11-2; CDR3 length: 13; CDR3 DNA: TGTGCCAGCAGCTTAGCAGGGCCCGGGACCCAGTACTTC; CDR3 protein: CASSLAGPGTQYF
clone size: NA; J gene: TRBJ1-5; D gene: TRBD1; V gene: TRBV7-2; CDR3 length: 13; CDR3 DNA: TGTGCCAGCAGCCAAGGACAGGGGAGGCCCCAGCATTTT; CDR3 protein: CASSQGQGRPQHF
clone size: NA; J gene: TRBJ1-3; D gene: NA; V gene: TRBV27; CDR3 length: 13; CDR3 DNA: TGTGCCAGCGGACAGCAATCTGGAAACACCATATATTTT; CDR3 protein: CASGQQSGNTIYF
clone size: once; J gene: TRBJ2-5; D gene: NA; V gene: TRBV21-1; CDR3 length: 12; CDR3 DNA: TGTGCCGGAGACTCGTACCAAGAGACCCAGTACTTC; CDR3 protein: CAGDSYQETQYF
clone size: NA; J gene: TRBJ2-3; D gene: TRBD2; V gene: TRBV10-3; CDR3 length: 22; CDR3 DNA: TGTGCCATCAGTAGCCGGGACAGATGGACTAGCGGGAGGGCCCTCAGGACAGATACGCAGTATTTT; CDR3 protein: CAISSRDRWTSGRALRTDTQYF
clone size: NA; J gene: TRBJ2-5; D gene: NA; V gene: TRBV6-5; CDR3 length: 13; CDR3 DNA: TGTGCCAGCAGTACGGGGGTTCGGGAGACCCAGTACTTC; CDR3 protein: CASSTGVRETQYF
clone size: NA; J gene: TRBJ2-1; D gene: NA; V gene: TRBV5-6; CDR3 length: 14; CDR3 DNA: TGTGCCAGCAGCCACACTTCCCCCGGGGATGAGCAGTTCTTC; CDR3 protein: CASSHTSPGDEQFF
clone size: NA; J gene: TRBJ2-1; D gene: TRBD1; V gene: TRBV10-3; CDR3 length: 15; CDR3 DNA: TGTGCCATCAGGACCCCCGGGACAGGGCTCAATGAGCAGTTCTTC; CDR3 protein: CAIRTPGTGLNEQFF
clone size: NA; J gene: TRBJ2-1; D gene: TRBD1; V gene: TRBV9; CDR3 length: 15; CDR3 DNA: TGTGCCAGCAGCGTTGCGGGACAGGGATACAATGAGCAGTTCTTC; CDR3 protein: CASSVAGQGYNEQFF
clone size: NA; J gene: TRBJ2-2; D gene: TRBD2; V gene: TRBV12-5; CDR3 length: 16; CDR3 DNA: TGTGCTAGTGGTTCCTCTAGCGGGGGCGACACCGGGGAGCTGTTTTTT; CDR3 protein: CASGSSSGGDTGELFF
clone size: NA; J gene: TRBJ1-1; D gene: NA; V gene: TRBV27; CDR3 length: 15; CDR3 DNA: TGTGCCAGCAGTTTATATGGGGGCGCGGGCACTGAAGCTTTCTTT; CDR3 protein: CASSLYGGAGTEAFF
clone size: NA; J gene: TRBJ2-5; D gene: TRBD2; V gene: TRBV11-2; CDR3 length: 16; CDR3 DNA: TGTGCCAGCAGCTTAGGGACTAGCGGTGTACAAGAGACCCAGTACTTC; CDR3 protein: CASSLGTSGVQETQYF
clone size: NA; J gene: TRBJ1-2; D gene: NA; V gene: TRBV12-3/TRBV12-4; CDR3 length: 13; CDR3 DNA: TGTGCCAGCACCACCGGGGCTAACTATGGCTACACCTTC; CDR3 protein: CASTTGANYGYTF
clone size: NA; J gene: TRBJ2-3; D gene: NA; V gene: TRBV6-5; CDR3 length: 13; CDR3 DNA: TGTGCCAGCAGTTACGGGCCGCTAGATACGCAGTATTTT; CDR3 protein: CASSYGPLDTQYF
clone size: NA; J gene: TRBJ2-3; D gene: TRBD2; V gene: TRBV7-9; CDR3 length: 15; CDR3 DNA: TGTGCCAGCAGCACCTATAGCGGGAGCACAGATACGCAGTATTTT; CDR3 protein: CASSTYSGSTDTQYF
clone size: NA; J gene: TRBJ2-2; D gene: NA; V gene: TRBV5-4; CDR3 length: 16; CDR3 DNA: TGTGCCAGCAGCCCCCAAGTAGGGGGAATCACCGGGGAGCTGTTTTTT; CDR3 protein: CASSPQVGGITGELFF
clone size: NA; J gene: TRBJ2-2; D gene: NA; V gene: TRBV13; CDR3 length: 12; CDR3 DNA: TGTGCACAGGCTGGGAACACCGGGGAGCTGTTTTTT; CDR3 protein: CAQAGNTGELFF
clone size: NA; J gene: TRBJ1-2; D gene: NA; V gene: TRBV19; CDR3 length: 13; CDR3 DNA: TGTGCCTCCACCCAACCCCCGAGCTATGGCTACACCTTC; CDR3 protein: CASTQPPSYGYTF
clone size: NA; J gene: TRBJ2-3; D gene: TRBD2; V gene: TRBV18; CDR3 length: 14; CDR3 DNA: TGTGCCAGCTCAGCTAGCGGGGTCACAGATACGCAGTATTTT; CDR3 protein: CASSASGVTDTQYF
clone size: NA; J gene: TRBJ1-2; D gene: TRBD1; V gene: TRBV6-1; CDR3 length: 16; CDR3 DNA: TGTGCCAGCAGTGATCGTGGGGGACAGGGATATTCTGGCTACACCTTC; CDR3 protein: CASSDRGGQGYSGYTF
clone size: NA; J gene: TRBJ2-1; D gene: TRBD2; V gene: TRBV19; CDR3 length: 15; CDR3 DNA: TGTGCCAGTAGTAACGTTGGCGGGAGGGCCTATGAGCAGTTCTTC; CDR3 protein: CASSNVGGRAYEQFF
clone size: NA; J gene: TRBJ2-3; D gene: NA; V gene: TRBV19; CDR3 length: 14; CDR3 DNA: TGTGCCAGTAGTCTCGGGGGAGACACAGATACGCAGTATTTT; CDR3 protein: CASSLGGDTDTQYF
clone size: NA; J gene: TRBJ1-1; D gene: NA; V gene: TRBV19; CDR3 length: 12; CDR3 DNA: TGTGCCAGTAGTCCTTCGAACACTGAAGCTTTCTTT; CDR3 protein: CASSPSNTEAFF
clone size: NA; J gene: TRBJ1-1; D gene: TRBD1; V gene: TRBV23-1; CDR3 length: 19; CDR3 DNA: TGCGCCAGCAGTCGTGTTAGGGTGAAACAGGGGGCTGGGAACACTGAAGCTTTCTTT; CDR3 protein: CASSRVRVKQGAGNTEAFF
clone size: NA; J gene: TRBJ1-2; D gene: TRBD1; V gene: TRBV5-4; CDR3 length: 13; CDR3 DNA: TGTGCCAGCAGCTCCAGGGGGAGCTATGGCTACACCTTC; CDR3 protein: CASSSRGSYGYTF
clone size: NA; J gene: TRBJ2-3; D gene: TRBD1; V gene: TRBV28; CDR3 length: 13; CDR3 DNA: TGTGCCACCGGGACAGGTGACACAGATACGCAGTATTTT; CDR3 protein: CATGTGDTDTQYF
clone size: NA; J gene: TRBJ2-7; D gene: TRBD1; V gene: TRBV2; CDR3 length: 14; CDR3 DNA: TGTGCCAGCAGGTCACAGGGGGGAGCGAACGAGCAGTACTTC; CDR3 protein: CASRSQGGANEQYF
clone size: NA; J gene: TRBJ2-5; D gene: TRBD2; V gene: TRBV7-8; CDR3 length: 15; CDR3 DNA: TGTGCCAGCAGCCTCGGGACTAGCGGGGGGGAGACCCAGTACTTC; CDR3 protein: CASSLGTSGGETQYF
clone size: NA; J gene: TRBJ2-7; D gene: TRBD2; V gene: TRBV4-1; CDR3 length: 15; CDR3 DNA: TGCGCCAGCAGCCAGGGACTAGCGGGACCCTACGAGCAGTACTTC; CDR3 protein: CASSQGLAGPYEQYF
clone size: NA; J gene: TRBJ2-1; D gene: TRBD1; V gene: TRBV27; CDR3 length: 15; CDR3 DNA: TGTGCCAGCAGCCCTCACGGGACAGGGTTGAATGAGCAGTTCTTC; CDR3 protein: CASSPHGTGLNEQFF
clone size: NA; J gene: TRBJ1-1; D gene: NA; V gene: TRBV6-1; CDR3 length: 13; CDR3 DNA: TGTGCCAGCAGTGAATGGCAGGGGATTGAAGCTTTCTTT; CDR3 protein: CASSEWQGIEAFF
clone size: NA; J gene: TRBJ1-2; D gene: NA; V gene: TRBV28; CDR3 length: 13; CDR3 DNA: TGTGCCAGCAGGCAAACAGGGATTTATGGCTACACCTTC; CDR3 protein: CASRQTGIYGYTF
clone size: once; J gene: TRBJ1-1; D gene: NA; V gene: TRBV28; CDR3 length: 14; CDR3 DNA: TGTGCCAGCAGTCCGACAGGCGATGGCACTGAAGCTTTCTTT; CDR3 protein: CASSPTGDGTEAFF
clone size: NA; J gene: TRBJ1-5; D gene: NA; V gene: TRBV7-2; CDR3 length: 15; CDR3 DNA: TGTGCCAGCAGCTTAATAGGGGAGGGCAATCAGCCCCAGCATTTT; CDR3 protein: CASSLIGEGNQPQHF
clone size: NA; J gene: TRBJ1-4; D gene: TRBD1; V gene: TRBV28; CDR3 length: 16; CDR3 DNA: TGTGCCAGCAGTGGACAGGGTGGATCGTTGAATGAAAAACTGTTTTTT; CDR3 protein: CASSGQGGSLNEKLFF
clone size: NA; J gene: TRBJ2-2; D gene: NA; V gene: TRBV7-9; CDR3 length: 15; CDR3 DNA: TGTGCCAGCAGCAAACTTACTCCGAACACCGGGGAGCTGTTTTTT; CDR3 protein: CASSKLTPNTGELFF
clone size: NA; J gene: TRBJ1-6; D gene: NA; V gene: TRBV7-9; CDR3 length: 16; CDR3 DNA: TGTGCTAGCAGCTCCCCCCGGAGCTCCTATAATTCACCCCTCCACTTT; CDR3 protein: CASSSPRSSYNSPLHF
clone size: NA; J gene: TRBJ2-7; D gene: TRBD1; V gene: TRBV4-3; CDR3 length: 16; CDR3 DNA: TGCGCCAGCAGCCAAGACGACAGGGGCCCGCTACGCGAGCAGTACTTC; CDR3 protein: CASSQDDRGPLREQYF
clone size: NA; J gene: TRBJ1-2; D gene: TRBD1; V gene: TRBV18; CDR3 length: 15; CDR3 DNA: TGTGCCAGCTCACCCACCCCGGGACAGGTCAATGGCTACACCTTC; CDR3 protein: CASSPTPGQVNGYTF
clone size: NA; J gene: TRBJ1-3; D gene: TRBD1; V gene: TRBV11-2; CDR3 length: 15; CDR3 DNA: TGTGCCAGCAGCGTAGACAGGGGGTATGGAAACACCATATATTTT; CDR3 protein: CASSVDRGYGNTIYF
clone size: NA; J gene: TRBJ2-7; D gene: TRBD1; V gene: TRBV5-1; CDR3 length: 13; CDR3 DNA: TGCGCCAGCAGCTGGGGGACAGGGTATGAGCAGTACTTC; CDR3 protein: CASSWGTGYEQYF